The 29 T cell receptor beta chains below come from one sample, sequenced in a study of CD8+ T cells in alopecia areata. RNA was extracted and reverse transcribed into cDNA as the sequencing template. The data were produced by immunoSEQ multiplex PCR, yet TCRdb's version contains in-frame clones alone and is incomplete. The sample lists fewer than 200,000 clones, around three fifths occurring once. The sample was CD4+ T cells sorted from blood, taken at week 0. These TCRs come from a human donor with alopecia areata.

The chain is built from TRBV6-5 and TRBJ2-1; 10 nucleotides match TRBD2. Germline CDR1 and CDR2: MNHEY and SVGAGI. Trimming cost V 5 bases and J 6 bases; bases outside gene matches: 4. CDR3 length: 14 amino acids. Here the CDR3 DNA reads TGTGCCAGCAGTCCAGCGGGGGGGCTCAATGAGCAGTTCTTC. Translating it yields CASSPAGGLNEQFF.

This clone was found a few times. The chain combines TRBV11-2 with TRBJ1-2; D gene unclear. In germline, CDR1 is SGHAT, CDR2 FQNNGV. Trimming took 5 bases from V and 0 from J, leaving 10 bases between them. CDR3 size: 14 residues. For the CDR3, the DNA is TGTGCCAGCAGCGAGGGCCAATCTAACTATGGCTACACCTTC. It is translated as CASSEGQSNYGYTF.

The V and J genes are TRBV6-5 and TRBJ2-7, with D possibly TRBD1 on 5 matching bases. CDR1 and CDR2 from the germline V gene are MNHEY and SVGAGI. Trimming shortened V by 6 bases and J by 9 bases, and 24 bases separated the two germline ends. The CDR3 is made up of 15 amino acids. In DNA form, the CDR3 reads TGTGCCAGCAGCCCTACGTTCAGGGTCCTCTCCGTGCAGTACTTC. It specifies CASSPTFRVLSVQYF.

The J gene is TRBJ2-1, the V gene TRBV27, with 11 bases matching TRBD1. V shed 3 bases and J 2 bases; nucleotides not matched to a gene: 3. This CDR3 is 16 amino acids long. CDR1 is MNHEY, CDR2 SMNVEV, per germline (reference sequence). The CDR3 region is CASSLDRGLTYNEQFF. CDR3 bases: TGTGCCAGCAGTTTGGACAGGGGGCTTACCTACAATGAGCAGTTCTTC.

The chain carries TRBV30 and TRBJ2-7, with a tentative D call TRBD2 (5 bases). CDR3 length: 12 residues. Trimming shortened V by 7 bases and J by 5 bases, and 15 bases separated the two germline ends. Germline V gives CDR1 GTSNPN, CDR2 SVGIG (reference sequence). CDR3 in amino acids: CASMPGVHEQYF. The CDR3 DNA reads TGTGCCTCCATGCCCGGGGTCCACGAGCAGTACTTC.

This clone was seen a handful of times. The J gene is TRBJ2-7, the V gene TRBV2; 12 bases are shared with TRBD1. CDR3 length: 13 residues. Germline CDR1 is SNHLY and CDR2 is FYNNEI. V lost 6 bases to trimming and J lost 6 bases; unmatched junction nucleotides: 3. The CDR3 reads CASRGQGAGEQYF. CDR3 nucleotide sequence: TGTGCCAGCAGGGGACAGGGGGCGGGCGAGCAGTACTTC.

CDR3: CSVRGLVTDTQYF. CDR3 sequence (DNA): TGCAGCGTTAGGGGGTTAGTCACAGATACGCAGTATTTT. The chain uses TRBV29-1 and TRBJ2-3; D is possibly TRBD1 (6 bases). The length of the CDR3 is 13 residues. Trimming cost V 5 bases and J 2 bases, with 11 bases left between them. Germline CDR1 and CDR2: SQVTM and ANQGSEA.

This clone has just a few counts. This sequence joins TRBV27 and TRBJ2-4, with unresolved D. The V and J ends lost 5 bases and 3 bases respectively, with 8 bases between them. CDR3 length equals 13 residues. CDR1 and CDR2 (germline): MNHEY, SMNVEV (reference sequence). The CDR3 DNA follows: TGTGCCAGCAGTCTCAACATCAAAAACATTCAGTACTTC. This sequence encodes CASSLNIKNIQYF.

The V and J genes are TRBV11-2 and TRBJ1-3; maybe TRBD1 (5 bases). Deletions cut 5 bases from V and 6 bases from J, with 8 bases between. Germline V gene lookup returns CDR1 SGHAT and CDR2 FQNNGV. CDR3 size: 12 residues. The CDR3 sequence is CASSRGVNTIYF. The CDR3, as DNA: TGTGCCAGCAGCCGAGGGGTAAACACCATATATTTT.

V is TRBV30 and J is TRBJ2-3; D gene uncertain. V lost 0 bases and J lost 4, with 11 bases in between. The CDR3 spans 14 residues. The germline V gene has CDR1 GTSNPN and CDR2 SVGIG (reference sequence). The CDR3 sequence is CAWSVGNPPDTQYF. As DNA, the CDR3 is TGTGCCTGGAGTGTAGGGAATCCGCCAGATACGCAGTATTTT.

The V gene is TRBV19, the J gene TRBJ1-1; no reliable D call. The V and J ends lost 2 bases and 9 bases respectively, with 7 bases between them. CDR3 length: 11 residues. Germline loops: CDR1 LNHDA, CDR2 SQIVND (reference sequence). The CDR3 reads CASSIQEKAFF. CDR3 nucleotide sequence: TGTGCCAGTAGTATACAGGAAAAAGCTTTCTTT.

The J gene is TRBJ2-7, the V gene TRBV6-5; the D is unclear. The CDR3 is 11 amino acids. Trimming stripped 0 bases from V and 6 bases from J, with 3 bases between. Germline loops: CDR1 MNHEY, CDR2 SVGAGI. Here the CDR3 reads CASSYSREQYF. The CDR3 region has the DNA TGTGCCAGCAGTTACTCGCGCGAGCAGTACTTC.

The rearrangement links TRBV29-1 to TRBJ1-4; no firm D call. V was cut by 4 bases and J by 0 bases, with 9 bases left in between. Germline assignment: CDR1 SQVTM and CDR2 ANQGSEA. The CDR3 extends over 14 amino acids. CDR3 sequence reads: CSVANTATNEKLFF. In nucleotides, the CDR3 is TGCAGCGTTGCCAACACAGCAACTAATGAAAAACTGTTTTTT. The full variable domain, rest sourced from reference TRBV29-1 and TRBJ1-4, is SAVISQKPSRDICQRGTSLTIQCQVDSQVTMMFWYRQQPGQSLTLIATANQGSEATYESGFVIDKFPISRPNLTFSTLTVSNMSPEDSSIYLCSVANTATNEKLFFGSGTQLSVL.

V gene TRBV29-1 combines with J gene TRBJ2-3; no clear D gene. This CDR3 region has 15 residues. Trimming shortened V by 5 bases and J by 4 bases, and 19 bases separated the two germline ends. Germline V gene lookup returns CDR1 SQVTM and CDR2 ANQGSEA. CDR3 sequence: CSVLPRAGDSDTQYF. The CDR3 nucleotides read TGCAGCGTTTTGCCGCGAGCAGGTGACTCAGATACGCAGTATTTT.

This clone has just a few counts. V gene TRBV5-1 combines with J gene TRBJ2-1; 7 positions match TRBD2. The length of the CDR3 is 16 residues. The V gene end was trimmed by 6 bases and the J gene end by 2 bases; junction bases not matched to a gene: 11. CDR1 and CDR2 from the germline V gene are SGHRS and YFSETQ. CDR3 in amino acids: CASTSTGLVAYNEQFF. As DNA, the CDR3 is TGCGCCAGCACCTCCACCGGACTAGTTGCCTACAATGAGCAGTTCTTC.

The V gene is TRBV5-6, the J gene TRBJ2-3, with D possibly called TRBD1 or TRBD2 (5 bases each). V was pared by 0 bases and J by 0 bases, with 14 bases between. The germline V gene encodes CDR1 SGHDT and CDR2 YYEEEE. This CDR3 is built from 17 residues. The CDR3 reads CASSLGTGPTSTDTQYF. The DNA for the CDR3 is TGTGCCAGCAGCTTGGGGACGGGACCGACAAGCACAGATACGCAGTATTTT.

Points on this clone: Additional DNA sequences in this sample encode the identical CDR3. The V call is TRBV5-1, the J call TRBJ1-2, with a weak D call TRBD1 (5 bases). The V end lost 4 bases, the J end lost 4 bases, and 11 bases lay between the germline ends. This CDR3 is built from 13 residues. Germline V gives CDR1 SGHRS, CDR2 YFSETQ. The CDR3 loop is CASSPGTGYGYTF. CDR3 bases: TGCGCCAGCAGCCCCGGGACGGGCTATGGCTACACCTTC.

V and J are TRBV27 and TRBJ1-2; D gene unclear. CDR1 is MNHEY, CDR2 SMNVEV, per germline (reference sequence). Trimming cost V 6 bases and J 2 bases, with 7 bases left between them. This CDR3 region has 12 residues. In DNA, the CDR3 is TGTGCCAGCAGCCCGGGGAACTATGGCTACACCTTC. Translation gives CASSPGNYGYTF.

The V gene is TRBV11-2, the J gene TRBJ2-1, with D possibly TRBD1 on 5 matching bases. In germline, CDR1 is SGHAT, CDR2 FQNNGV. V lost 5 bases and J 5 bases, leaving 16 bases between the germline ends. The length of the CDR3 is 15 residues. The CDR3 coding sequence is TGTGCCAGCAGCGTAGTGGGGCAGCGAAACAATGAGCAGTTCTTC. Encoded protein: CASSVVGQRNNEQFF. Full variable domain (remainder filled in from reference TRBV11-2 and TRBJ2-1): EAGVAQSPRYKIIEKRQSVAFWCNPISGHATLYWYQQILGQGPKLLIQFQNNGVVDDSQLPKDRFSAERLKGVDSTLKIQPAKLEDSAVYLCASSVVGQRNNEQFFGPGTRLTVL.

This clone has just one count. This chain uses TRBV2 with TRBJ2-2, with 9 bases that match TRBD1. J was trimmed by 3 bases and V by 3 bases; bases with no gene match: 5. The CDR3 covers 16 residues. Germline V lookup: CDR1 SNHLY, CDR2 FYNNEI. The CDR3 DNA is TGTGCCAGCAGTGACCACAGGGGGCTCGACACCGGGGAGCTGTTTTTT. Translation gives CASSDHRGLDTGELFF. The full variable domain, completed using reference TRBV2 and TRBJ2-2, is EPEVTQTPSHQVTQMGQEVILRCVPISNHLYFYWYRQILGQKVEFLVSFYNNEISEKSEIFDDQFSVERPDGSNFTLKIRSTKLEDSAMYFCASSDHRGLDTGELFFGEGSRLTVL.

This clone has just one count. The V and J genes are TRBV10-3 and TRBJ1-1, with TRBD1 matching 10 bases. J was trimmed by 1 base and V by 11 bases; bases with no gene match: 7. The germline V gene has CDR1 ENHRY and CDR2 SYGVKD. The length of the CDR3 is 14 residues. In nucleotides, the CDR3 is TGTGCCGCGACAGGGGGCCCCTCGAACACTGAAGCTTTCTTT. Its protein is CAATGGPSNTEAFF.

Here the CDR3 reads CASSSIGALDTDTQYF. The CDR3 DNA is TGTGCCAGCAGTTCCATCGGGGCCTTGGACACAGATACGCAGTATTTT. The rearrangement uses TRBV28 and TRBJ2-3; D could derive from TRBD1 or TRBD2 (5 bases each). The CDR3 is 16 residues long. Germline V lookup: CDR1 MDHEN, CDR2 SYDVKM. V lost 4 bases and J lost 2, with 16 bases in between.

The chain combines TRBV7-2 with TRBJ1-2; D remains ambiguous. The V gene lost 5 bases and the J gene lost 5 bases, with 9 bases spanning the gap. Germline V CDR1 and CDR2: SGHTA, FQGNSA. The CDR3 sequence is 12 residues long. The CDR3, as DNA: TGTGCCAGCAGCGATACGAAGTATGGCTACACCTTC. Translation gives CASSDTKYGYTF.

The chain is built from TRBV30 and TRBJ1-2; perhaps TRBD1 as D (5 bases). The V end was cut by 4 bases, the J end by 4 bases, with 13 bases between. The CDR3 totals 13 residues. Germline V gene data show CDR1 as GTSNPN and CDR2 as SVGIG (reference sequence). CDR3 DNA sequence: TGTGCCTGGAACTCCCGGGGGACCTATGGCTACACCTTC. Translation gives CAWNSRGTYGYTF.

J is TRBJ2-7 and V is TRBV15, with unresolved D. CDR1 is LNHNV and CDR2 is YYDKDF in the germline V gene (reference sequence). The CDR3 runs 11 residues. Trimming left V 5 bases short and J 7 bases short, with 9 bases between. CDR3 DNA: TGTGCCACCAGCGCCCAAGGGGAGCAGTACTTC. Residues: CATSAQGEQYF.

The CDR3 region is CASSQDQGDSNQPQHF. The CDR3 DNA is TGTGCCAGCAGCCAAGATCAAGGGGATAGCAATCAGCCCCAGCATTTT. The rearrangement joins TRBV4-2 to TRBJ1-5; D is perhaps TRBD1 (5 bases). Germline loops: CDR1 LGHNA, CDR2 YNFKEQ. This CDR3 contains 16 residues. The ends were cut back, 0 bases at V and 0 bases at J, with 9 bases in the middle.

This clone was counted between two and nine times. The chain recombines TRBV5-1 with TRBJ2-7; D remains ambiguous. V lost 4 bases to trimming and J lost 5 bases, with 16 bases between them. Germline CDR1 and CDR2: SGHRS and YFSETQ. This CDR3 comprises 14 residues. CDR3 amino acids: CASSGPTHRDEQYF. The CDR3 nucleotides are TGCGCCAGCAGCGGCCCGACTCACCGGGACGAGCAGTACTTC.

This chain joins TRBV5-1 and TRBJ2-3; no reliable D call. The CDR3 runs 12 residues. Between the trimmed V and J ends, which lost 0 bases and 4 bases, there was a span of 3 bases. Germline V lookup: CDR1 SGHRS, CDR2 YFSETQ. The DNA for the CDR3 is TGCGCCAGCAGCTTGGTTGCAGATACGCAGTATTTT. Encoded protein: CASSLVADTQYF. The full variable domain, in which reference TRBV5-1 and TRBJ2-3 provide the parts outside the CDR3, is KAGVTQTPRYLIKTRGQQVTLSCSPISGHRSVSWYQQTPGQGLQFLFEYFSETQRNKGNFPGRFSGRQFSNSRSEMNVSTLELGDSALYLCASSLVADTQYFGPGTRLTVL.

The J gene is TRBJ1-5, the V gene TRBV2; D unresolved. Germline V lookup: CDR1 SNHLY, CDR2 FYNNEI. V lost 6 bases, J lost 4 bases, and 10 bases lay in between. CDR3 size: 13 residues. CDR3 sequence (DNA): TGTGCCAGCAGGGGAAGAGAGAATCAGCCCCAGCATTTT. The encoded protein is CASRGRENQPQHF.